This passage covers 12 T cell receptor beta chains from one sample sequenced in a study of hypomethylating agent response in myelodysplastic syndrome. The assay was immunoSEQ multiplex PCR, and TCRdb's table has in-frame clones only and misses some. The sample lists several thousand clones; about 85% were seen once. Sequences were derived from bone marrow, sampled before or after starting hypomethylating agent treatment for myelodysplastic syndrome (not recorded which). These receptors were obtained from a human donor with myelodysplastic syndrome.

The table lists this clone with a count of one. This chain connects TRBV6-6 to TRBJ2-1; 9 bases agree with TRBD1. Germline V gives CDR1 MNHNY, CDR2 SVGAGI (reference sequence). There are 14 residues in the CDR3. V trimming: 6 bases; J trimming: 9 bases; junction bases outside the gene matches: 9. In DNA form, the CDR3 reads TGTGCCAGCAGGAAGGGACAGGGAATGGCTGAGCAGTTCTTC. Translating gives CASRKGQGMAEQFF.

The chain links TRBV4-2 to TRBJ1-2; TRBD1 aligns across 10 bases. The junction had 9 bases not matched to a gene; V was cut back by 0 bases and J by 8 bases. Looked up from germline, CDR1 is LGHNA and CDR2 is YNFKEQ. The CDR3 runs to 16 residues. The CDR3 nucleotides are TGTGCCAGCAGCCAAGATGCAGGGACAGGGGTAGGAGGCTACACCTTC. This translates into CASSQDAGTGVGGYTF.

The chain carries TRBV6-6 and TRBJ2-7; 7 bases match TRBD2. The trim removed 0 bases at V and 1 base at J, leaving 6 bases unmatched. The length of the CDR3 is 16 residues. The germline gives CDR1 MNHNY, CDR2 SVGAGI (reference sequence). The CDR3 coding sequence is TGTGCCAGCAGTTACTCGCGTTCTAGCGGTTCCTACGAGCAGTACGTC. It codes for CASSYSRSSGSYEQYV.

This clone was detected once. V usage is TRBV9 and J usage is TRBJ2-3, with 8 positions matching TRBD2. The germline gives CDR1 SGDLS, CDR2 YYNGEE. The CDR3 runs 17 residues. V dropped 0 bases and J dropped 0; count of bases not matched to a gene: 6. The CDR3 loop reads CASSVATGGRSTDTQYF. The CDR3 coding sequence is TGTGCCAGCAGCGTAGCTACGGGGGGGCGAAGCACAGATACGCAGTATTTT.

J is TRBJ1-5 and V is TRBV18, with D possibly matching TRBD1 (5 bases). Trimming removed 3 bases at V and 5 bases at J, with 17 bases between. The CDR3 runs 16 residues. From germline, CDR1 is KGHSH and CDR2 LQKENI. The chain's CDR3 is CASSPASGPRDQPQHF. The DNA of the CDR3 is TGTGCCAGCTCACCGGCGTCGGGACCCCGGGATCAGCCCCAGCATTTT.

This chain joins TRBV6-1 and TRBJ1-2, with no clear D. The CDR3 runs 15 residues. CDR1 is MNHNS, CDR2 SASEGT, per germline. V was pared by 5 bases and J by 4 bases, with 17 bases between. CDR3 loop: CASSWGVGSGYGYTF. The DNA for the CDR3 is TGTGCCAGCAGTTGGGGAGTGGGGAGCGGCTATGGCTACACCTTC.

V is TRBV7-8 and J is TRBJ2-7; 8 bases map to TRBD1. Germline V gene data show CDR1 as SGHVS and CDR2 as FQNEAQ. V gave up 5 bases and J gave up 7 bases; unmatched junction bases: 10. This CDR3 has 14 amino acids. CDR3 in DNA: TGTGCCAGCAGCGTGACAGGGGCCATGGGAGAGCAGTACGTC. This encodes CASSVTGAMGEQYV.

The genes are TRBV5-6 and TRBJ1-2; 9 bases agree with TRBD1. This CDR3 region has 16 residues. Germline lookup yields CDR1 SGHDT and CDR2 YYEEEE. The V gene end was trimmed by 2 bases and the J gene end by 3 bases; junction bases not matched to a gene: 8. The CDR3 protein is CASSFTGTGTDYGYTF. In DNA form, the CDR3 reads TGTGCCAGCAGCTTCACCGGGACAGGGACGGACTATGGCTACACCTTC.

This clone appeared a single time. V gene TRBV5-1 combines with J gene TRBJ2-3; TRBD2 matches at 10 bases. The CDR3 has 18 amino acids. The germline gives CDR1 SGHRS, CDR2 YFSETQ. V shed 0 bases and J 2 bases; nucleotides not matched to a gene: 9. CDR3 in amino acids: CASSLALGAGGNTDTQYF. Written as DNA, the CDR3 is TGCGCCAGCAGCTTGGCCCTCGGAGCGGGGGGGAACACAGATACGCAGTATTTT. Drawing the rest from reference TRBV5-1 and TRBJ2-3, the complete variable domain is KAGVTQTPRYLIKTRGQQVTLSCSPISGHRSVSWYQQTPGQGLQFLFEYFSETQRNKGNFPGRFSGRQFSNSRSEMNVSTLELGDSALYLCASSLALGAGGNTDTQYFGPGTRLTVL.

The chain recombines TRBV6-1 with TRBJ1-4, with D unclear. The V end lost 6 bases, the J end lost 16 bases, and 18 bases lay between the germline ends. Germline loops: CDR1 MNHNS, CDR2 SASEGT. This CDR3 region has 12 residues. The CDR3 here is CASRGYVEHSFF. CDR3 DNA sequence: TGTGCCAGCAGGGGTTACGTTGAACACTCGTTTTTT.

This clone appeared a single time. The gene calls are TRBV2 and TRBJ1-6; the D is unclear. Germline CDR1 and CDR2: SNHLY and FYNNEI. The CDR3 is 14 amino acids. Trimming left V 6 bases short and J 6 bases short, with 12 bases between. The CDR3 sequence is CASSLRVTNSPLHF. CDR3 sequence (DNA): TGTGCCAGCAGCTTGCGAGTTACTAATTCACCCCTCCACTTT.

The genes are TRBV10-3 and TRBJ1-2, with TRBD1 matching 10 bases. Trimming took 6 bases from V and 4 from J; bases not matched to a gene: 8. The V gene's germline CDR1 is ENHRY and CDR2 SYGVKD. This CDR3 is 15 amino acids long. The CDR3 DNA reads TGTGCCATCAGAACTCCGGGACAGGGGTCCTATGGCTACACCTTC. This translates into CAIRTPGQGSYGYTF.